This passage covers 32 T cell receptor beta chains from one sample sequenced in a study of blood T cell repertoires in COVID-19. Method: immunoSEQ multiplex PCR; TCRdb's copy keeps in-frame clones and lacks some. This table holds a few hundred thousand clones, more than 65% found once. Sequencing was performed on peripheral blood. The origin of the receptors is a man in his forties who had recovered from COVID-19.

The rearrangement links TRBV11-3 to TRBJ2-1; 13 bases align to TRBD2. The junction had 7 bases not matched to a gene; V was cut back by 5 bases and J by 0 bases. Germline V lookup: CDR1 SGHNT, CDR2 YENEEA. CDR3 length: 18 residues. CDR3 DNA: TGTGCCAGCAGCCCCGGGACTAGCGGGACCTACTCCTACAATGAGCAGTTCTTC. Translation gives CASSPGTSGTYSYNEQFF. The full variable domain, completed using reference TRBV11-3 and TRBJ2-1, is EAGVVQSPRYKIIEKKQPVAFWCNPISGHNTLYWYLQNLGQGPELLIRYENEEAVDDSQLPKDRFSAERLKGVDSTLKIQPAELGDSAVYLCASSPGTSGTYSYNEQFFGPGTRLTVL.

The V and J genes are TRBV3-1 (or the pseudogene TRBV3-2) and TRBJ2-7; D is possibly TRBD2 (7 bases). Germline CDR1 and CDR2: LGHDT and YNNKEL (reference sequence). V lost 4 bases to trimming and J lost 2 bases, with 15 bases between them. CDR3 length: 15 residues. CDR3 sequence (DNA): TGTGCCAGCAGCCCCCGGTGGGGGGGGCCCTACGAGCAGTACTTC. It specifies CASSPRWGGPYEQYF.

V is TRBV29-1 and J is TRBJ2-3; TRBD2 agrees at 7 bases. CDR3 size: 15 residues. The V and J ends lost 4 bases and 4 bases, in that order; junction bases with no gene match: 11. CDR1 SQVTM and CDR2 ANQGSEA come from the germline V gene. Here the CDR3 reads CSVGSLAGEADTQYF. The CDR3 DNA reads TGCAGCGTTGGGTCCCTGGCGGGAGAGGCAGATACGCAGTATTTT.

The chain combines TRBV24-1 with TRBJ1-2; D is unresolved. The germline gives CDR1 KGHDR, CDR2 SFDVKD. V was shortened by 8 bases and J by 6 bases, with 15 bases between the two germline ends. The CDR3 loop spans 13 amino acids. The CDR3 reads CATICEPGHGYTF. The DNA for the CDR3 is TGTGCCACCATTTGCGAGCCAGGTCATGGCTACACCTTC.

This rearrangement joins TRBV18 to TRBJ1-4; D is undetermined. The CDR3 is 15 residues long. CDR1 is KGHSH, CDR2 LQKENI, per germline. Trimming removed 4 bases at V and 3 bases at J, with 12 bases between. CDR3 protein: CASSLDGEANEKLFF. DNA for the CDR3: TGTGCCAGCTCACTGGACGGGGAAGCTAATGAAAAACTGTTTTTT.

The chain uses TRBV10-3 and TRBJ1-1; D gene unclear. The CDR3 totals 13 residues. Germline lookup yields CDR1 ENHRY and CDR2 SYGVKD. Between the trimmed V and J ends, which lost 5 bases and 1 base, there was a span of 8 bases. The chain's CDR3 is CAISLTGNTEAFF. DNA of the CDR3: TGTGCCATCAGTTTGACGGGGAACACTGAAGCTTTCTTT.

The rearrangement links TRBV11-3 to TRBJ2-1; 9 nucleotides align to TRBD2. Germline CDR1 reads SGHNT; CDR2 reads YENEEA. V was clipped by 1 base and J by 5 bases; unmatched bases: 3. This CDR3 region has 15 residues. CDR3 amino acids: CASSLVAGANNEQFF. CDR3 DNA: TGTGCCAGCAGCTTAGTAGCGGGAGCGAACAATGAGCAGTTCTTC.

The genes are TRBV19 and TRBJ1-1; no clear D. Trimming removed 4 bases from V and 1 base from J, with 7 bases in between. This CDR3 is 13 amino acids long. Germline V gene lookup returns CDR1 LNHDA and CDR2 SQIVND (reference sequence). CDR3 sequence: CASSTWQNTEAFF. The CDR3 nucleotides read TGTGCCAGTAGTACCTGGCAGAACACTGAAGCTTTCTTT.

This clone was seen a few times. This chain joins TRBV2 and TRBJ1-1; D is unresolved. The ends were cut back, 4 bases at V and 6 bases at J, with 12 bases in the middle. The V gene's germline CDR1 is SNHLY and CDR2 FYNNEI. This CDR3 has 13 amino acids. In DNA form, the CDR3 reads TGTGCCAGCAGTGGAGGGCAAGAGGCTGAAGCTTTCTTT. As protein: CASSGGQEAEAFF.

The J gene is TRBJ2-3, the V gene TRBV7-2; TRBD2 might be the D (5 bases). V lost 3 bases, J lost 4 bases, and 11 bases lay in between. CDR3 length: 14 residues. Germline lookup yields CDR1 SGHTA and CDR2 FQGNSA. The CDR3 region is CASSFLREPDTQYF. CDR3 nucleotide sequence: TGTGCCAGCAGCTTTCTGAGGGAGCCAGATACGCAGTATTTT. The variable domain in full, completed from reference TRBV7-2 and TRBJ2-3, reads GAGVSQSPSNKVTEKGKDVELRCDPISGHTALYWYRQSLGQGLEFLIYFQGNSAPDKSGLPSDRFSAERTGGSVSTLTIQRTQQEDSAVYLCASSFLREPDTQYFGPGTRLTVL.

J is TRBJ1-3 and V is TRBV7-8; a possible D gene is TRBD1 (5 bases). This CDR3 contains 15 residues. Germline V CDR1 and CDR2: SGHVS, FQNEAQ. V dropped 6 bases and J dropped 4 bases, with 16 bases sitting between them. CDR3 nucleotides: TGTGCCAGCAGGCCTTGGCCGACAGCCGGAAACACCATATATTTT. Its protein is CASRPWPTAGNTIYF.

The chain links TRBV6-2 or TRBV6-3 to TRBJ2-3, with 8 bases identical to TRBD2. This CDR3 contains 19 residues. CDR1 MNHEY and CDR2 SVGEGT come from the germline V gene. J lost 2 bases, V lost 2 bases, and 15 bases had no gene match. The CDR3 loop is CASSYPLPPPGGITDTQYF. The CDR3 nucleotides read TGTGCCAGCAGTTACCCCCTACCCCCTCCGGGGGGGATCACAGATACGCAGTATTTT.

This chain connects TRBV11-2 to TRBJ2-1, with D maybe TRBD1 (5 bases). Germline CDR1 reads SGHAT; CDR2 reads FQNNGV. This CDR3 comprises 16 residues. Trimming removed 6 bases from V and 7 bases from J, with 22 bases in between. The CDR3, as DNA: TGTGCCAGCAGGTCAGGGTTTTTAGGTCCAGGGAATGAGCAGTTCTTC. Amino acids: CASRSGFLGPGNEQFF.

This clone was seen just once. The chain couples TRBV10-1 to TRBJ2-2; weak D call: TRBD2 (7 bases). The V gene's germline CDR1 is WNHNN and CDR2 SYGVQD (reference sequence). The CDR3 extends over 15 amino acids. V dropped 1 base and J dropped 5 bases, with 11 bases sitting between them. CDR3 amino acids: CASSELKGGTGELFF. The CDR3 DNA follows: TGCGCCAGCAGTGAGTTGAAGGGGGGGACCGGGGAGCTGTTTTTT.

The chain joins TRBV6-5 to TRBJ1-1; 7 bases agree with TRBD1. Per germline, CDR1 MNHEY and CDR2 SVGAGI. With V trimmed by 6 bases and J by 1 base, 2 bases remained unmatched. This CDR3 has 13 residues. CDR3 nucleotide sequence: TGTGCCAGCAGCGGGACAGCGAACACTGAAGCTTTCTTT. As protein: CASSGTANTEAFF.

This clone showed up just a few times. The CDR3 here is CASSLKASGMGTDTQYF. CDR3 DNA: TGTGCCAGCAGTTTAAAAGCTAGCGGGATGGGCACAGATACGCAGTATTTT. The chain couples TRBV27 to TRBJ2-3, with TRBD2 matching 9 bases. The length of the CDR3 is 17 residues. CDR1 MNHEY and CDR2 SMNVEV come from the germline V gene (reference sequence). V lost 2 bases, J lost 1 base, and 7 bases stayed unmatched.

V is TRBV5-1 and J is TRBJ2-3; 11 bases match TRBD2. Germline CDR1 is SGHRS and CDR2 is YFSETQ. The CDR3 contains 16 residues. The junction had 6 bases not matched to a gene; V was cut back by 4 bases and J by 2 bases. CDR3 sequence reads: CASSRLAGGDTDTQYF. The CDR3, as DNA: TGCGCCAGCAGCCGTCTAGCGGGAGGCGACACAGATACGCAGTATTTT. Supplemented by reference TRBV5-1 and TRBJ2-3, the full variable domain reads KAGVTQTPRYLIKTRGQQVTLSCSPISGHRSVSWYQQTPGQGLQFLFEYFSETQRNKGNFPGRFSGRQFSNSRSEMNVSTLELGDSALYLCASSRLAGGDTDTQYFGPGTRLTVL.

The genes are TRBV3-1 (or the pseudogene TRBV3-2) and TRBJ1-1; no clear D. V lost 2 bases to trimming and J lost 2 bases, with 6 bases between them. There are 13 residues in the CDR3. Per germline, CDR1 LGHDT and CDR2 YNNKEL (reference sequence). The CDR3 coding sequence is TGTGCCAGCAGCCAATTCCTAAACACTGAAGCTTTCTTT. Translated: CASSQFLNTEAFF.

The rearrangement uses TRBV10-2 and TRBJ2-1; 10 positions match TRBD2. J gave up 4 bases and V 8 bases, and 8 bases lay outside the gene matches. CDR3 size: 15 residues. CDR1 is WSHSY, CDR2 SAAADI, per germline. This chain's CDR3 is CASRPTSGNYNEQFF. The CDR3 DNA is TGCGCCAGCCGCCCTACTAGCGGGAATTACAATGAGCAGTTCTTC.

The chain carries TRBV2 and TRBJ1-5; D may be TRBD1 (5 bases). Germline V gene sequence: CDR1 SNHLY, CDR2 FYNNEI. With 6 bases removed from V and 9 bases from J, the gap between germline ends came to 21 bases. The CDR3 is made up of 15 amino acids. The CDR3 nucleotides are TGTGCCAGCAGGCCAGATTCGGGGGGTCAATGGCCCCAGCATTTT. This sequence encodes CASRPDSGGQWPQHF.

This rearrangement joins TRBV6-5 to TRBJ1-1; 7 nucleotides align to TRBD1. The CDR3 extends over 14 amino acids. V trimming: 6 bases; J trimming: 10 bases; junction bases outside the gene matches: 14. The germline gives CDR1 MNHEY, CDR2 SVGAGI. The CDR3 DNA reads as TGTGCCAGCAGCCCGACAGGGTCGACCCTTGGAGCTTTCTTT. Translating gives CASSPTGSTLGAFF.

The chain carries TRBV10-3 and TRBJ1-4; possibly TRBD1 for D (6 bases). Looked up from germline, CDR1 is ENHRY and CDR2 is SYGVKD. This CDR3 has 16 residues. V dropped 2 bases and J dropped 7 bases, with 17 bases sitting between them. CDR3 sequence (DNA): TGTGCCATCAGTGAGGGGCGGGGGCGACGGAGTGAAAAACTGTTTTTT. This codes for CAISEGRGRRSEKLFF.

This clone was observed a single time. The CDR3 sequence is CASSQRGPTDTQYF. CDR3 in DNA: TGTGCCAGCAGCCAAAGGGGCCCCACAGATACGCAGTATTTT. The chain combines TRBV3-1 (or the pseudogene TRBV3-2) with TRBJ2-3, with D perhaps TRBD1 (5 bases). Trimming removed 2 bases from V and 2 bases from J, with 8 bases in between. CDR1 and CDR2 (germline): LGHDT, YNNKEL (reference sequence). The CDR3 covers 14 residues.

The chain joins TRBV21-1 to TRBJ1-2; the table's D call of TRBD1 was not tested on the DNA. TRBV21-1 is described as a pseudogene. The CDR3 is made up of 12 amino acids. The CDR3 DNA follows: TGTGCCAGCACCACAGCTAACTATGGCTACACCTTC. Protein product: CASTTANYGYTF.

This chain uses TRBV11-2 with TRBJ1-1, with 8 bases fitting TRBD1. CDR3 length: 15 amino acids. CDR1 and CDR2 (germline): SGHAT, FQNNGV. V lost 5 bases to trimming and J lost 5 bases; unmatched junction nucleotides: 10. CDR3 loop: CASSTHRGTWTEAFF. The CDR3 DNA sequence: TGTGCCAGCAGCACACACAGGGGGACGTGGACTGAAGCTTTCTTT.

The chain has TRBV7-2 and TRBJ2-7, with TRBD2 matching over 9 bases. CDR1 SGHTA and CDR2 FQGNSA come from the germline V gene. The J segment lost 5 bases and the V segment lost 2 bases, leaving 16 bases of the junction unmatched. The CDR3 runs 18 residues. The CDR3: CASSLISLLLAGPNEQYF. The CDR3 DNA reads TGTGCCAGCAGCTTAATTTCCTTATTGCTAGCGGGACCTAACGAGCAGTACTTC.

The genes are TRBV9 and TRBJ2-5, with 11 bases identical to TRBD2. J was trimmed by 4 bases and V by 5 bases; bases with no gene match: 7. Germline CDR1 reads SGDLS; CDR2 reads YYNGEE. The CDR3 is 15 amino acids. The CDR3, as DNA: TGTGCCAGCAGTGTGACTAGCGGGGTGGGAGAGACCCAGTACTTC. This codes for CASSVTSGVGETQYF.

The chain combines TRBV27 with TRBJ1-2; 9 bases map to TRBD1. Trimming removed 4 bases from V and 5 bases from J; junction bases left unmatched: 5. Germline loops: CDR1 MNHEY, CDR2 SMNVEV (reference sequence). The CDR3 covers 14 residues. CDR3 coding DNA: TGTGCCAGCAGTTGGAGGGGACAGGGTTATGGCTACACCTTC. This codes for CASSWRGQGYGYTF.

This clone was observed a single time. V is TRBV19 and J is TRBJ1-2, with 8 bases that match TRBD1. Per germline, CDR1 LNHDA and CDR2 SQIVND (reference sequence). The length of the CDR3 is 16 residues. Trimming cost V 3 bases and J 8 bases; bases outside gene matches: 14. CDR3 DNA sequence: TGTGCCAGTAGTATTTCAGGGGGCGATCGGTTTGGCGGCTACACCTTC. Its translation: CASSISGGDRFGGYTF.

The gene calls are TRBV11-2 and TRBJ1-3; no reliable D call. With 5 bases removed from V and 4 bases from J, the gap between germline ends came to 12 bases. The germline V gene encodes CDR1 SGHAT and CDR2 FQNNGV. CDR3 length: 14 amino acids. The chain's CDR3 is CASSPDMTGNTIYF. CDR3 in DNA: TGTGCCAGCAGCCCCGACATGACCGGAAACACCATATATTTT.

The V call is TRBV6-4, the J call TRBJ1-4; 9 bases line up with TRBD1. Germline V CDR1 and CDR2: MRHNA, SNTAGT. The CDR3 covers 16 residues. Losses at the gene ends were 8 bases for V and 7 bases for J; bases not matched to a gene: 14. CDR3 in amino acids: CASGTSGTGFTEKLFF. The CDR3 DNA is TGTGCCAGCGGAACGTCCGGGACAGGGTTTACTGAAAAACTGTTTTTT.

The V gene is TRBV7-7, the J gene TRBJ2-5, with TRBD2 matching over 7 bases. CDR3 size: 15 residues. Germline values: CDR1 SSHAT, CDR2 FNYEAQ (reference sequence). V was clipped by 5 bases and J by 0 bases; unmatched bases: 6. CDR3 DNA: TGTGCCAGCAGCGCAGGACTAGTACACCAAGAGACCCAGTACTTC. It yields the protein CASSAGLVHQETQYF.